This TCR beta chain was recorded in a study of blood T cell repertoires in COVID-19. TCRdb's copy holds only in-frame clones and misses some; the assay was immunoSEQ multiplex PCR. The data show over 35,000 clones, roughly 93% seen once. The germline V gene has CDR1 SGHTA and CDR2 FQGNSA. The CDR3 length is 12 residues. V shed 5 bases and J shed 8 bases, with 12 bases lying between them. The sequenced material came from peripheral blood. This receptor was taken from a man in his fifties or sixties with active COVID-19. This chain uses TRBV7-2 with TRBJ1-2; unclear D gene. The CDR3 region is CASSPYVGGYTF. In DNA, the CDR3 is TGTGCCAGCAGCCCCTATGTCGGGGGCTACACCTTC.